The entry below describes one TCR beta chain. This clonotype was detected ten times or more. Its antigen is currently not known. No base qualities exist here, and no much larger clone lies one base off it. The source of the sample is a study of early T cells in non-severe SARS-CoV-2 infection (dated by TCRdb to the early 2020s). Regarding the research as a whole: Bulk RNA from unsorted whole blood was used for TCR sequencing, so alpha and beta chains could not be paired.

A case-control design nested within a healthcare worker cohort in London, UK, was used, with weekly nasopharyngeal swab PCR tests and blood sampling performed. Healthcare workers were recruited between 23 and 31 March 2020, during the week of the UK lockdown, and were followed weekly for up to about 16 weeks. Libraries were constructed by 5' RACE. Data came from a NextSeq 500. To correct for sequencing error and PCR bias, the TCR library protocol tagged individual cDNA molecules with unique molecular identifiers. Both TCR alpha and beta chains were sequenced, and tight co-correlation was observed between alpha and beta sequence abundances in each sample. The study's own analysis went as follows. Decombinator V4 was used to annotate TCR sequences for V gene, J gene and CDR3. TCRs were defined as expanded if a significant change between any two time points was detected under a Poisson model with p below 0.0001. Abundances of TCRs were expressed as counts per million after normalisation to the total number of TCRs sequenced in each sample. MAIT TCRs were defined by TRAV1-2 paired with TRAJ12, TRAJ20 or TRAJ33, and iNKT TCRs by TRAV10 paired with TRAJ18. VDJdb, accessed 1 November 2021, was searched for CMV, EBV and SARS-CoV-2 annotated TCRs, with TCRs annotated for multiple antigens excluded. TCRdb reprocessed the public reads (quality trimming at Q25 with fastp, clone calling with MiXCR) and kept in-frame beta chains. Entries that share a CDR3 protein sequence are merged under the most common genes and DNA. The V and J calls and clone size come from TCRdb's table, not from the authors' own analysis. The sample contains about 81,000 distinct CDR3 sequences, 5% to 7% of them found a single time. Just under 8% of the sample belongs to the ten largest clones.

What the work shows at the level of the full study, not this receptor alone: VDJdb matching was skewed toward anti-spike CD8 responses, so virus-specific expansions were likely underestimated and private and CD4 specificities were missed.

From the germline V gene, CDR1 is MGHRA and CDR2 is YSYEKL. Trimming removed 4 bases from V and 6 bases from J, leaving 15 bases between the germline ends. The CDR3 sequence holds 14 residues, the cysteine and phenylalanine included. Of all the DNA, just the CDR3 is kept, 42 bases in frame from base 1. The sequenced sample was whole blood. The receptor chain draws on TRBV4-1 and TRBJ1-1, and possibly TRBD1, on 5 matching bases. The receptor was derived from an adult who was a healthcare worker with PCR-confirmed SARS-CoV-2 infection or an uninfected control (not recorded which). This receptor carries the CDR3 CASSPGTAGAEAFF. The sequenced DNA: TGCGCCAGCAGCCCCGGGACGGCCGGGGCTGAAGCTTTCTTT.